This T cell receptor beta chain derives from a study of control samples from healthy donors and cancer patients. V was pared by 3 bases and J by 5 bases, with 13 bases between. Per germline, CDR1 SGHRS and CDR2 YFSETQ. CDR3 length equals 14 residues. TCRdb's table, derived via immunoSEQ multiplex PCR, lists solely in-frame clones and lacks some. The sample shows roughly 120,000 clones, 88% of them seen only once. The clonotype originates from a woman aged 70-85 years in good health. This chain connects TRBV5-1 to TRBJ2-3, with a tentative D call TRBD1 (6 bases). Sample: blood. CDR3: CASSSVTGQDTQYF. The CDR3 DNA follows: TGCGCCAGCAGCTCGGTGACGGGACAAGATACGCAGTATTTT. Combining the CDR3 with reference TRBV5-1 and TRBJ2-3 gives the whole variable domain KAGVTQTPRYLIKTRGQQVTLSCSPISGHRSVSWYQQTPGQGLQFLFEYFSETQRNKGNFPGRFSGRQFSNSRSEMNVSTLELGDSALYLCASSSVTGQDTQYFGPGTRLTVL.